This TCR beta chain was sequenced during a study of T cell clonotyping in hematopoietic cell transplantation. On the study more broadly: Pretransplant recipient samples were taken after cytoreduction. Study-level points and caveats: Recipient TCR diversity dropped after transplant; expanded clonotypes rose from day 30 to 180.

In the case of this clone: The antigen is undetermined.

The time point is: recipient sample about 28 days before transplant, after cytoreduction. Profiled with immunoSEQ multiplex PCR; TCRdb holds only in-frame clones, not every one. Of tens of thousands of clones in the sample, around 84% were seen once. The sequence derives from a man between 60 and 75 years old with biphenotypic leukemia. Some clones in this sample may be carry-over from other donors' samples. Material: peripheral blood mononuclear cells, obtained before stem cell transplant.

Here the CDR3 reads CAWSPRGGHLSYEQYF. The CDR3, as DNA: TGTGCCTGGAGCCCAAGGGGGGGCCACCTATCCTACGAGCAGTACTTC. This chain uses TRBV30 with TRBJ2-7, with D perhaps TRBD2 (7 bases). The CDR3 totals 16 residues. In germline, CDR1 is GTSNPN, CDR2 SVGIG (reference sequence). Trimming took off 3 bases at V and 1 base at J, with 19 bases between the two ends. The full variable domain, completed using reference TRBV30 and TRBJ2-7, is SQTIHQWPATLVQPVGSPLSLECTVEGTSNPNLYWYRQAAGRGLQLLFYSVGIGQISSEVPQNLSASRPQDRQFILSSKKLLLSDSGFYLCAWSPRGGHLSYEQYFGPGTRLTVT.